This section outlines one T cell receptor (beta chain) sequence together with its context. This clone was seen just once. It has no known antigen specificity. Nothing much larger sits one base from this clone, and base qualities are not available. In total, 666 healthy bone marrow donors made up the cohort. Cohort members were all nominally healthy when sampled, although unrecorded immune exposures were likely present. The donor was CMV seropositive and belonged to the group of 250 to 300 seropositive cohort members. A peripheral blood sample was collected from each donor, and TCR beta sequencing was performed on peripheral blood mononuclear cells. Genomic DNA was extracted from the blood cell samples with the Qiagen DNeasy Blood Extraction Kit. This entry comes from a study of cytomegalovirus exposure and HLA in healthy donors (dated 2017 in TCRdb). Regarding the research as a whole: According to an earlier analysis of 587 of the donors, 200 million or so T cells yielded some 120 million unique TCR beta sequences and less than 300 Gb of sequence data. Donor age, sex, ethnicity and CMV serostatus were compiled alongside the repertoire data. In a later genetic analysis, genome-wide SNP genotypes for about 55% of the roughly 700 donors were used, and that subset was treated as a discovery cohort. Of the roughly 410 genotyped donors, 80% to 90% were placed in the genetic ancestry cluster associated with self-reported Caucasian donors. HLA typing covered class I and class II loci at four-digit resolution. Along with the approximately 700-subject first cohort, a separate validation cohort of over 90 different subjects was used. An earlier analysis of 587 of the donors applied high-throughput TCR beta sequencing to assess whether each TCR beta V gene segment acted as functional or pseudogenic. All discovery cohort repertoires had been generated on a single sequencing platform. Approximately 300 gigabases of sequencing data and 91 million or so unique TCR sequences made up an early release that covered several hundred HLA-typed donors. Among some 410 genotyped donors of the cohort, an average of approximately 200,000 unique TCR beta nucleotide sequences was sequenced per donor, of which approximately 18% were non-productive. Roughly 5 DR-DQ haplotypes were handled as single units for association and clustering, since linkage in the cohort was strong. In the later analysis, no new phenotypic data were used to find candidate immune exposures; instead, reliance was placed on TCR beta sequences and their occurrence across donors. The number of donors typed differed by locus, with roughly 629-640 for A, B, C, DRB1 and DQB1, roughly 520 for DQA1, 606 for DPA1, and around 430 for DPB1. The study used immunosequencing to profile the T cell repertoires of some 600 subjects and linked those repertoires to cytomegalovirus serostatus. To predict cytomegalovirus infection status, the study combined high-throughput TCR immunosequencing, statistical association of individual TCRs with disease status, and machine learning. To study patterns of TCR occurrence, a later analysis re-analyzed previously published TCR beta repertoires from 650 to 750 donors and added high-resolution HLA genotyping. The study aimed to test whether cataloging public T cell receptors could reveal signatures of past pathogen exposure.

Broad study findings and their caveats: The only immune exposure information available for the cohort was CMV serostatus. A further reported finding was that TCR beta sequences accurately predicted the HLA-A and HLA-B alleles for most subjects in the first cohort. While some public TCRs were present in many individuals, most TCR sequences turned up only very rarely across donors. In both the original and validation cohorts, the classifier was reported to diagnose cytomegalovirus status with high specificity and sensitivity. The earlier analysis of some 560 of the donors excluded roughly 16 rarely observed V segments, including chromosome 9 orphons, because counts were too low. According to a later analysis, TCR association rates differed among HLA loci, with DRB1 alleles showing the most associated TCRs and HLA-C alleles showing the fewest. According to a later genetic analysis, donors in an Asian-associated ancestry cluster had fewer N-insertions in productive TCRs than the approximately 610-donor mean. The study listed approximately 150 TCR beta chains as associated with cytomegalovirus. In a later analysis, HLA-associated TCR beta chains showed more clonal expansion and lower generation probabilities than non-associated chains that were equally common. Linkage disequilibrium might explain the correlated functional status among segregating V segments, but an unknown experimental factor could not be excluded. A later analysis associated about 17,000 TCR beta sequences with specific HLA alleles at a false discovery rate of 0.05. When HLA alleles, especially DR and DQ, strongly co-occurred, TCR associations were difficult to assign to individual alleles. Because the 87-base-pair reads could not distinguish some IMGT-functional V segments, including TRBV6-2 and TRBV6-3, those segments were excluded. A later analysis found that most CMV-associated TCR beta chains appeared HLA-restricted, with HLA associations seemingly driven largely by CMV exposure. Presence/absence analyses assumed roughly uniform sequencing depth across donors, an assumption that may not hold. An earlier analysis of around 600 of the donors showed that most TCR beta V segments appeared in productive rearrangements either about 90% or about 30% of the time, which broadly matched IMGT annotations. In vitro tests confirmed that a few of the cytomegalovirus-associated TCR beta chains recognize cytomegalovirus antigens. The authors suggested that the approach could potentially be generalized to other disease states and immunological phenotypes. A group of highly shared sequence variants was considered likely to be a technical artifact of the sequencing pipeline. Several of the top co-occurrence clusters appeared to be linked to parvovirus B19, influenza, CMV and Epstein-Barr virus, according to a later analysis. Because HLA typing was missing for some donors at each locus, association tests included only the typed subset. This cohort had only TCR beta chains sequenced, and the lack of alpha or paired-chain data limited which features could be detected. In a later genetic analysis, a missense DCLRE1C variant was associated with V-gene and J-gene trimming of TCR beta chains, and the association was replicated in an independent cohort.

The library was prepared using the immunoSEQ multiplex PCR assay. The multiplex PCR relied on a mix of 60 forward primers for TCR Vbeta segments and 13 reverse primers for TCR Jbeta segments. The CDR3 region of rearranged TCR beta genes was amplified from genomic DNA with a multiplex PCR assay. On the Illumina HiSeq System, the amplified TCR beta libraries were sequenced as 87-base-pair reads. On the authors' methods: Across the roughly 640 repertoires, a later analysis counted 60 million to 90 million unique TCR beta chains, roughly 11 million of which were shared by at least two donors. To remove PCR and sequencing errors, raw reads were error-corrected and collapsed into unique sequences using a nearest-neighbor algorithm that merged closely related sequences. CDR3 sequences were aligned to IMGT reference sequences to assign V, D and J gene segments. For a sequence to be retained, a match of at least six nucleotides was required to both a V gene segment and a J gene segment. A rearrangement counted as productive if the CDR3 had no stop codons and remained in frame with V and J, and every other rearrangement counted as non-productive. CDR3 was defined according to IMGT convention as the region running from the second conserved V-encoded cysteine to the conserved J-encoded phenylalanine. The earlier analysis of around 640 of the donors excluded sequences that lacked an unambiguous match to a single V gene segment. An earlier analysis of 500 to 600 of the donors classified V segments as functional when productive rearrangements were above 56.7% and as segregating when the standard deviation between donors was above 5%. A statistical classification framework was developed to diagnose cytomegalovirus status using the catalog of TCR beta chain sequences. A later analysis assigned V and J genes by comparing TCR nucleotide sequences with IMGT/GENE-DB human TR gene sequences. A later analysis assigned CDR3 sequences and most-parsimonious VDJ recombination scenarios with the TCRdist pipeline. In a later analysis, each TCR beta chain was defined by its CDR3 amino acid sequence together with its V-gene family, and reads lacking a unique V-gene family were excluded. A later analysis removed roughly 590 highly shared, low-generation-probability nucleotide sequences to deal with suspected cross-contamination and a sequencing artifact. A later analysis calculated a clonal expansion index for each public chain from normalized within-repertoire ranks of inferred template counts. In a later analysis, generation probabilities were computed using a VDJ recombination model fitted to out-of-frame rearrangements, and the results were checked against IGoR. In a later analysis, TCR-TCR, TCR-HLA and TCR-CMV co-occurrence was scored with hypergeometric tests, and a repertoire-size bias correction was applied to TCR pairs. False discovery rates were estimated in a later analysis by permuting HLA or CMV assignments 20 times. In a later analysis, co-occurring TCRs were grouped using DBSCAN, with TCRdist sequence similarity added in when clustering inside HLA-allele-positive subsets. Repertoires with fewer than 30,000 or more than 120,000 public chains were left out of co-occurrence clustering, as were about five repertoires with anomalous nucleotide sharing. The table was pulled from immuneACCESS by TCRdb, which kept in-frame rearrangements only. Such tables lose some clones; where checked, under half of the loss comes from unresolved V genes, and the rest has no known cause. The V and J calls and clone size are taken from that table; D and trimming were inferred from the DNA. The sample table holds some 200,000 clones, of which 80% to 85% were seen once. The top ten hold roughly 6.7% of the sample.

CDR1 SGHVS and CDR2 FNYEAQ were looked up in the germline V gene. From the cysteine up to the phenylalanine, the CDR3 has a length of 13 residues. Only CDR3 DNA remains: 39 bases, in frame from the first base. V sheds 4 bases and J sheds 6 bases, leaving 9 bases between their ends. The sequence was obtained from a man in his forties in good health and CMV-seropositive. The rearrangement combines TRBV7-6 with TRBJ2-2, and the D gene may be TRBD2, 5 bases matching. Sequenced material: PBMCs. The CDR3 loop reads CASSSEGSGELFF. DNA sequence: TGTGCCAGCAGCTCAGAGGGCTCCGGGGAGCTGTTTTTT.